The 8 T cell receptor beta chains given below trace back to one sample, sequenced in a study of CD8+ T cells in alopecia areata. The sequencing template was cDNA reverse transcribed from extracted RNA. Clones were sequenced by immunoSEQ multiplex PCR, and TCRdb holds only the in-frame ones, with some missing. Of under 350,000 clones in the sample, nearly 60% were seen once. Treatment specified: oral pan-JAK inhibitor, 5-10 mg twice daily. Sequencing was performed on CD4+ T cells sorted from blood, taken at week 24, from a patient treated with tofacitinib. These receptor sequences come from a human donor with alopecia areata.

The genes are TRBV6-1 and TRBJ2-3; D uncertain. This CDR3 comprises 14 residues. From germline, CDR1 is MNHNS and CDR2 SASEGT. V lost 0 bases to trimming and J lost 2 bases, with 6 bases between them. CDR3 amino acids: CASSEALATDTQYF. The CDR3 bases are TGTGCCAGCAGTGAAGCCCTCGCCACAGATACGCAGTATTTT.

V usage is TRBV9 and J usage is TRBJ2-3; no definite D call. The CDR3 has 14 residues. V lost 1 base and J lost 2, with 8 bases in between. Looked up from germline, CDR1 is SGDLS and CDR2 is YYNGEE. In DNA form, the CDR3 reads TGTGCCAGCAGCGTAAGGAGTATCACAGATACGCAGTATTTT. It codes for CASSVRSITDTQYF. Complete variable domain (other parts from reference TRBV9 and TRBJ2-3): DSGVTQTPKHLITATGQRVTLRCSPRSGDLSVYWYQQSLDQGLQFLIQYYNGEERAKGNILERFSAQQFPDLHSELNLSSLELGDSALYFCASSVRSITDTQYFGPGTRLTVL.

A few counts support this clone. The chain carries TRBV29-1 and TRBJ1-1; D is unresolved. The CDR3 has 16 amino acids. The V end lost 0 bases, the J end lost 0 bases, and 14 bases lay between the germline ends. Germline values: CDR1 SQVTM, CDR2 ANQGSEA. The CDR3 sequence: CSVEDRVGVLNTEAFF. In DNA, the CDR3 is TGCAGCGTTGAAGATCGGGTCGGGGTTCTGAACACTGAAGCTTTCTTT.

The V and J genes are TRBV25-1 and TRBJ2-4, with 7 bases fitting TRBD1. V shed 4 bases, J shed 9 bases, and the junction held 9 bases outside the gene matches. The germline V gene has CDR1 MGHDK and CDR2 SYGVNS. This CDR3 has 14 residues. CDR3 DNA: TGTGCCAGCAGTGGGATACAGGGGACGGGCATTCAGTACTTC. Translated: CASSGIQGTGIQYF.

This clone has a handful of counts. The J gene is TRBJ1-5, the V gene TRBV4-2, with D hard to call. Germline lookup yields CDR1 LGHNA and CDR2 YNFKEQ. The CDR3 loop spans 16 amino acids. V lost 0 bases and J 2 bases, leaving 11 bases between the germline ends. The CDR3, as DNA: TGTGCCAGCAGCCAAGATCAGAACAGCCGCAATCAGCCCCAGCATTTT. It is translated as CASSQDQNSRNQPQHF.

The rearrangement links TRBV4-2 to TRBJ2-1; D uncertain. CDR3 length: 13 amino acids. Germline CDR1 reads LGHNA; CDR2 reads YNFKEQ. V was shortened by 0 bases and J by 10 bases, with 10 bases between the two germline ends. CDR3 nucleotides: TGTGCCAGCAGCCAAGATTACCTAAGAGAGCAGTTCTTC. Encoded protein: CASSQDYLREQFF.

This clone was detected only a few times. The J gene is TRBJ1-1, the V gene TRBV6-5; D gene unclear. The CDR3 extends over 12 amino acids. The germline CDR1 and CDR2 sequences are MNHEY and SVGAGI. With 5 bases removed from V and 4 bases from J, the gap between germline ends came to 8 bases. CDR3 sequence reads: CASSPVGTEAFF. The CDR3 DNA reads as TGTGCCAGCAGTCCGGTAGGCACTGAAGCTTTCTTT.

The CDR3 spells CSVRGPDTQYF. CDR3 DNA sequence: TGCAGCGTGAGAGGCCCAGATACGCAGTATTTT. V is TRBV29-1 and J is TRBJ2-3; no clear D gene. CDR3 size: 11 residues. Trimming cost V 6 bases and J 4 bases, with 8 bases left between them. Per the germline V gene, CDR1 is SQVTM and CDR2 is ANQGSEA.